One TCR beta chain is described in this entry. Germline and junction disagree at one end, which may indicate a read error. The sample belongs to a study of control samples from healthy donors and cancer patients. This CDR3 is 14 amino acids long. Looked up from germline, CDR1 is SEHNR and CDR2 is FQNEAQ (reference sequence). The table came from immunoSEQ multiplex PCR; TCRdb's copy has only in-frame clones and leaves some out. The sample has over 75,000 clones, 91% seen once. This TCR derives from a man between 25 and 39 years old in good health. Sequencing was carried out using blood. The chain recombines TRBV7-9 with TRBJ2-7; tentatively, D is TRBD1 (6 bases). The CDR3 loop is CASSYGQSPSERYF. The CDR3 DNA reads as TGTGCCAGCAGCTACGGACAGTCGCCCTCGGAGCGGTACTTC.